The next 10 T cell receptor beta chains were all read from a single sample in a study of cytomegalovirus exposure and HLA in healthy donors (dated by TCRdb to the late 2010s). The library was generated by the immunoSEQ multiplex PCR assay. The multiplex PCR relied on a mix of 60 forward primers for TCR Vbeta segments and 13 reverse primers for TCR Jbeta segments. TCRdb re-hosts the immuneACCESS table, in-frame sequences only. Its copies lack some clones; in the studies checked, an unresolved V gene accounts for under half of them, and the cause for the rest is not known. Present in this sample are roughly 200,000 clones, approximately 80% of which were seen just once. The top ten clonotypes cover 2% to 2.5% of the sample. The specimen was PBMCs. These receptors came from a man between 60 and 70 years old in good health and CMV-seronegative.

This clone came up a few times. This chain joins TRBV19 and TRBJ2-5, with TRBD1 matching 8 bases. V trimming: 4 bases; J trimming: 2 bases; junction bases outside the gene matches: 9. The CDR3 is made up of 16 amino acids. Looked up from germline, CDR1 is LNHDA and CDR2 is SQIVND (reference sequence). The CDR3 nucleotides read TGTGCCAGTAGTAACCCCGACAGGGGTTCGCAAGAGACCCAGTACTTC. It yields the protein CASSNPDRGSQETQYF.

This clone appeared a few times. The chain links TRBV12-5 to TRBJ2-3; 8 positions agree with TRBD1. The V and J ends lost 7 bases and 0 bases, in that order; junction bases with no gene match: 3. This CDR3 comprises 14 residues. CDR1 is LGHNT, CDR2 FRNRAP, per germline. The CDR3 loop is CASAGGLSTDTQYF. In DNA, the CDR3 is TGTGCTAGTGCAGGGGGCCTCAGCACAGATACGCAGTATTTT.

The chain uses TRBV2 and TRBJ1-1; the D is unclear. V was clipped by 0 bases and J by 6 bases, with 17 bases between them. Looked up from germline, CDR1 is SNHLY and CDR2 is FYNNEI. The CDR3 sequence is 16 residues long. DNA of the CDR3: TGTGCCAGCAGTGAAGCGCCCGGATGGGCAGGTCCTGAAGCTTTCTTT. This encodes CASSEAPGWAGPEAFF.

The chain employs TRBV15 and TRBJ2-7; 7 bases match TRBD1. The CDR3 loop spans 15 amino acids. Germline V lookup: CDR1 LNHNV, CDR2 YYDKDF (reference sequence). Trimming removed 7 bases from V and 13 bases from J; junction bases left unmatched: 22. CDR3 sequence reads: CATKRTRDSSTMTYF. DNA of the CDR3: TGTGCCACCAAAAGGACCCGGGACAGTTCTACGATGACCTACTTC.

The chain is built from TRBV5-6 and TRBJ2-1; 8 bases align to TRBD2. V was pared by 3 bases and J by 7 bases, with 18 bases of the junction left unmatched. The germline gives CDR1 SGHDT, CDR2 YYEEEE. There are 18 residues in the CDR3. The CDR3 loop is CASSSQSRSGAGGNEQFF. CDR3 DNA: TGTGCCAGCAGCTCTCAAAGTCGTAGTGGTGCGGGGGGTAATGAGCAGTTCTTC. Looking up the rest from reference TRBV5-6 and TRBJ2-1 gives the full variable domain: DAGVTQSPTHLIKTRGQQVTLRCSPKSGHDTVSWYQQALGQGPQFIFQYYEEEERQRGNFPDRFSGHQFPNYSSELNVNALLLGDSALYLCASSSQSRSGAGGNEQFFGPGTRLTVL.

The J gene is TRBJ1-5, the V gene TRBV30, with a weak D call TRBD1 (6 bases). The CDR3 totals 13 residues. Germline CDR1 and CDR2: GTSNPN and SVGIG (reference sequence). Trimming left V 2 bases short and J 7 bases short, with 12 bases between. CDR3 in DNA: TGTGCCTGGAGTACACAGGGAGACCAGCCCCAGCATTTT. It specifies CAWSTQGDQPQHF.

The genes are TRBV18 and TRBJ1-6; 7 bases align to TRBD1. CDR1 and CDR2 (germline): KGHSH, LQKENI. J was trimmed by 7 bases and V by 6 bases; bases with no gene match: 12. The CDR3 spans 16 residues. DNA of the CDR3: TGTGCCAGCTCTCCCTCCCCAGGGGGTGGAAATTCACCCCTCCACTTT. This codes for CASSPSPGGGNSPLHF.

This clone was picked up a small number of times. The chain employs TRBV5-8 and TRBJ2-1, with TRBD2 matching 9 bases. In germline, CDR1 is SGHTS, CDR2 YDEGEE. The CDR3 sequence is 14 residues long. Trimming cost V 5 bases and J 5 bases; bases outside gene matches: 5. Here the CDR3 reads CASRASGAHNEQFF. The CDR3, as DNA: TGTGCCAGCAGAGCTAGCGGGGCCCACAATGAGCAGTTCTTC. Drawing the rest from reference TRBV5-8 and TRBJ2-1, the complete variable domain is EAGVTQSPTHLIKTRGQQATLRCSPISGHTSVYWYQQALGLGLQFLLWYDEGEERNRGNFPPRFSGRQFPNYSSELNVNALELEDSALYLCASRASGAHNEQFFGPGTRLTVL.

The sample holds one count of this clone. This chain links TRBV4-2 with TRBJ2-7; TRBD1 matches 10 bases. The CDR3 runs to 16 residues. With 0 bases clipped from V and 8 bases from J, the junction kept 10 bases outside the gene matches. CDR1 is LGHNA, CDR2 YNFKEQ, per germline. Here the CDR3 reads CASSQDSGTGEDKQYF. Here the CDR3 DNA reads TGTGCCAGCAGCCAAGACTCCGGGACAGGGGAGGATAAGCAGTACTTC.

The rearrangement links TRBV28 to TRBJ1-5, with D unclear. The germline V and J ends were trimmed by 9 bases and 7 bases, with 10 bases remaining between them. Germline CDR1 reads MDHEN; CDR2 reads SYDVKM. The CDR3 is made up of 11 amino acids. In DNA, the CDR3 is TGTGCCAGTCGTGGGAGCCAGCCCCAGCATTTT. It yields the protein CASRGSQPQHF.